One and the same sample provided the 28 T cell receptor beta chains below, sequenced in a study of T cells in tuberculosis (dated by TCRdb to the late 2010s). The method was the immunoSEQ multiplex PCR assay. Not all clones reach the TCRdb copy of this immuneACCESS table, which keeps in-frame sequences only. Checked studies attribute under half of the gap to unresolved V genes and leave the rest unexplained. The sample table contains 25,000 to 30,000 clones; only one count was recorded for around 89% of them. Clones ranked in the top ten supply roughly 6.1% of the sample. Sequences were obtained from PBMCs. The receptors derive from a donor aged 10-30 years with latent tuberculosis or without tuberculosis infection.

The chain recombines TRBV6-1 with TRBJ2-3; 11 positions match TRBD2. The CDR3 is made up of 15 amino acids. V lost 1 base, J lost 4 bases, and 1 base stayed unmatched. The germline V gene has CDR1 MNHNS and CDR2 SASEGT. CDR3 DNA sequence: TGTGCCAGCAGTGAAGTAGCGGGGGGGCCAGATACGCAGTATTTT. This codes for CASSEVAGGPDTQYF.

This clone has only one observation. CDR3 region: CASSLGGSPQPQHF. The DNA for the CDR3 is TGCGCCAGCAGCTTGGGAGGGTCCCCCCAGCCCCAGCATTTT. This chain links TRBV5-1 with TRBJ1-5; D is undetermined. This CDR3 region has 14 residues. CDR1 SGHRS and CDR2 YFSETQ come from the germline V gene. V lost 0 bases and J 7 bases, leaving 11 bases between the germline ends.

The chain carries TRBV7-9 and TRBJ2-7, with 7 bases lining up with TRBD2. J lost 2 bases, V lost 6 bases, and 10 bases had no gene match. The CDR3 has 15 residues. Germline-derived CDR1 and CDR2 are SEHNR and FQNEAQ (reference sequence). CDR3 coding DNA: TGTGCCAGCAGGCCCCGGGGGGTGTCCGCCTACGAGCAGTACTTC. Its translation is CASRPRGVSAYEQYF.

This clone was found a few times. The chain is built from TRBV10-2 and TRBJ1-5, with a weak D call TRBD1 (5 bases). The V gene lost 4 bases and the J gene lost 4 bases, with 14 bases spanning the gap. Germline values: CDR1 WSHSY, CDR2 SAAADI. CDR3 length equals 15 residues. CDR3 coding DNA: TGCGCCAGCAGTGCGTGGGGCCAGAGGAATCAGCCCCAGCATTTT. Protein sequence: CASSAWGQRNQPQHF.

Here the CDR3 reads CASSDIGRPYEQYF. In DNA, the CDR3 is TGTGCCAGCAGTGATATTGGGCGCCCCTACGAGCAGTACTTC. The rearrangement uses TRBV6-1 and TRBJ2-7; no reliable D call. Germline CDR1 MNHNS, CDR2 SASEGT. Trimming shortened V by 3 bases and J by 2 bases, and 11 bases separated the two germline ends. The CDR3 has 14 amino acids.

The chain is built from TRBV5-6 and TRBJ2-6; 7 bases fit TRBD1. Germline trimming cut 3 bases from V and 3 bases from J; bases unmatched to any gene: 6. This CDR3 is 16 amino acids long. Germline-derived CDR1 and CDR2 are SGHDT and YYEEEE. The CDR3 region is CASSYGTVGGANVLTF. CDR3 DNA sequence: TGTGCCAGCAGCTACGGGACAGTCGGTGGGGCCAACGTCCTGACTTTC. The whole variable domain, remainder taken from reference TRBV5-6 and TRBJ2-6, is DAGVTQSPTHLIKTRGQQVTLRCSPKSGHDTVSWYQQALGQGPQFIFQYYEEEERQRGNFPDRFSGHQFPNYSSELNVNALLLGDSALYLCASSYGTVGGANVLTFGAGSRLTVL.

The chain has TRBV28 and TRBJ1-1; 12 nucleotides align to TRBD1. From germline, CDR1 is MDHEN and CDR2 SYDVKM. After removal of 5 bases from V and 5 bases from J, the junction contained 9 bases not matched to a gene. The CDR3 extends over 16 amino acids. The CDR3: CASSPPGQGALTEAFF. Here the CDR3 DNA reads TGTGCCAGCAGTCCTCCGGGACAGGGGGCTTTGACTGAAGCTTTCTTT. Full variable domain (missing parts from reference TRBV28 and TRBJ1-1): DVKVTQSSRYLVKRTGEKVFLECVQDMDHENMFWYRQDPGLGLRLIYFSYDVKMKEKGDIPEGYSVSREKKERFSLILESASTNQTSMYLCASSPPGQGALTEAFFGQGTRLTVV.

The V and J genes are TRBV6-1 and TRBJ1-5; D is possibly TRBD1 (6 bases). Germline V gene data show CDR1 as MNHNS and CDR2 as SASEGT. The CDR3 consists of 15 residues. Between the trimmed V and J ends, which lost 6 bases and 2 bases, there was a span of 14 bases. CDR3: CASRNHRDRNQPQHF. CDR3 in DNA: TGTGCCAGCAGAAACCACAGGGACCGCAATCAGCCCCAGCATTTT.

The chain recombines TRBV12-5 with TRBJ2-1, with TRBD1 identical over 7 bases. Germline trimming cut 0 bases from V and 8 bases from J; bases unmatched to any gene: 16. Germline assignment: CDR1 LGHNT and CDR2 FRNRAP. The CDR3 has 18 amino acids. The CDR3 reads CASGLVLDRDKGMDEQFF. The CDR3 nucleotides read TGTGCTAGTGGTTTGGTCCTTGACAGGGATAAGGGTATGGATGAGCAGTTCTTC. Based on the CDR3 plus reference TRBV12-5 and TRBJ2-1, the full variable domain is DARVTQTPRHKVTEMGQEVTMRCQPILGHNTVFWYRQTMMQGLELLAYFRNRAPLDDSGMPKDRFSAEMPDATLATLKIQPSEPRDSAVYFCASGLVLDRDKGMDEQFFGPGTRLTVL.

In DNA form, the CDR3 reads TGTGCCACCAGCAGAGAATTAGCGGGGGAAAGGTACAATGAGCAGTTCTTC. This encodes CATSRELAGERYNEQFF. This chain connects TRBV15 to TRBJ2-1; 9 bases agree with TRBD2. CDR1 is LNHNV, CDR2 YYDKDF, per germline (reference sequence). The J segment lost 4 bases and the V segment lost 0 bases, leaving 7 bases of the junction unmatched. The CDR3 is 17 residues long. Complete variable domain (other parts from reference TRBV15 and TRBJ2-1): DAMVIQNPRYQVTQFGKPVTLSCSQTLNHNVMYWYQQKSSQAPKLLFHYYDKDFNNEADTPDNFQSRRPNTSFCFLDIRSPGLGDTAMYLCATSRELAGERYNEQFFGPGTRLTVL.

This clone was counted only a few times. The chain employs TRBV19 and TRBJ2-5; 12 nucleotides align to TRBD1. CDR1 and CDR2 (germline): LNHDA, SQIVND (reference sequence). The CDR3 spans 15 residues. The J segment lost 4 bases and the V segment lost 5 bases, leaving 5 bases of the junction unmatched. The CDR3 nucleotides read TGTGCCAGTAGTGGGGACAGGGGGCTGGGAGAGACCCAGTACTTC. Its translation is CASSGDRGLGETQYF.

Written as DNA, the CDR3 is TGCGCCAGCAGCTTGGGCCGACAGGTTTCGACTGAAGCTTTCTTT. This translates into CASSLGRQVSTEAFF. The genes are TRBV5-1 and TRBJ1-1; D possibly corresponds to TRBD1 (6 bases). Germline V gene sequence: CDR1 SGHRS, CDR2 YFSETQ. V shed 0 bases and J shed 5 bases, with 14 bases lying between them. This CDR3 has 15 residues.

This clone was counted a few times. The CDR3 is CASSQGDRDPHGYTF. Written as DNA, the CDR3 is TGCGCCAGCAGCCAAGGTGACAGGGATCCTCATGGCTACACCTTC. V usage is TRBV4-1 and J usage is TRBJ1-2, with TRBD1 matching 7 bases. J was trimmed by 6 bases and V by 1 base; bases with no gene match: 8. The germline gives CDR1 MGHRA, CDR2 YSYEKL. The CDR3 contains 15 residues.

The CDR3 region has the DNA TGCGCCAGCAGCCCAAGCAGGGGAGGGAAACTGTTTTTT. It specifies CASSPSRGGKLFF. The gene calls are TRBV4-3 and TRBJ1-4; TRBD1 might be the D (6 bases). CDR3 length equals 13 residues. Trimming removed 4 bases at V and 11 bases at J, with 14 bases between. CDR1 LGHNA and CDR2 YSLEER come from the germline V gene.

The CDR3 region is CASRPGTANTGELFF. In DNA, the CDR3 is TGTGCCAGCAGGCCTGGGACAGCGAACACCGGGGAGCTGTTTTTT. This chain connects TRBV28 to TRBJ2-2, with 7 bases lining up with TRBD1. Trimming took 6 bases from V and 0 from J; bases not matched to a gene: 4. The length of the CDR3 is 15 residues. Germline values: CDR1 MDHEN, CDR2 SYDVKM.

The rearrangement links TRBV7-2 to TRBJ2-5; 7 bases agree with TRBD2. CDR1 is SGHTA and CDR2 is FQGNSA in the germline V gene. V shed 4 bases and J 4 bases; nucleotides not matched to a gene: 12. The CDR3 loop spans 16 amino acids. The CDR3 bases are TGTGCCAGCAGCTCCCTCGCGGGGGTCTTGGGAGAGACCCAGTACTTC. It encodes CASSSLAGVLGETQYF.

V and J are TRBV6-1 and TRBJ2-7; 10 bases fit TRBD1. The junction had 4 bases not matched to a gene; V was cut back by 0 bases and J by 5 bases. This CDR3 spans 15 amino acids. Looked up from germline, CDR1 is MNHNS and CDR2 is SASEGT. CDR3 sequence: CASSEAIGQGDEQYF. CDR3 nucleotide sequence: TGTGCCAGCAGTGAAGCCATCGGACAGGGGGACGAGCAGTACTTC.

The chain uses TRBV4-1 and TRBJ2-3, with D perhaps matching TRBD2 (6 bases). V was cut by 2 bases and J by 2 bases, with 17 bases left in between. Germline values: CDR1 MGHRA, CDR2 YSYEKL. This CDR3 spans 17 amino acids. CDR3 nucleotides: TGCGCCAGCAGCCAACTCCCTCGGGGGAAACTCACAGATACGCAGTATTTT. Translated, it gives CASSQLPRGKLTDTQYF.

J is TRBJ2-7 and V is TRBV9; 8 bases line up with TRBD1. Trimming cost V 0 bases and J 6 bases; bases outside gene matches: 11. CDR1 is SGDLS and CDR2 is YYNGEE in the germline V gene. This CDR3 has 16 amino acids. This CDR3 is CASSVVGGQGLGEQYF. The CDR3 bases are TGTGCCAGCAGCGTAGTTGGAGGACAGGGCCTAGGCGAGCAGTACTTC.

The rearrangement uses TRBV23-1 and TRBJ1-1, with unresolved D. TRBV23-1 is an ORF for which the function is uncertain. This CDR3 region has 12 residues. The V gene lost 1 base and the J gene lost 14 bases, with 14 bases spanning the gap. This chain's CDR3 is CASSQLGGKTFF. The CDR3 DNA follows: TGCGCCAGCAGTCAATTAGGAGGGAAGACCTTCTTT.

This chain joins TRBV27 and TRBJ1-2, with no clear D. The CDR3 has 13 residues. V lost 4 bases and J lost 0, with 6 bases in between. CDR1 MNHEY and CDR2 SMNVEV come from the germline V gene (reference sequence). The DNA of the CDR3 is TGTGCCAGCAGTTCCCCAACTAACTATGGCTACACCTTC. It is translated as CASSSPTNYGYTF.

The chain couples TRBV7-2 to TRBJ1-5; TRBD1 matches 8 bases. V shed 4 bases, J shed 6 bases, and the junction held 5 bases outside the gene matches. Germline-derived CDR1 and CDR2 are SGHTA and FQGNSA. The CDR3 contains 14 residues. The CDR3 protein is CASSSHRGAQPQHF. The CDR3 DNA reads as TGTGCCAGCAGCTCTCACAGGGGGGCTCAGCCCCAGCATTTT.

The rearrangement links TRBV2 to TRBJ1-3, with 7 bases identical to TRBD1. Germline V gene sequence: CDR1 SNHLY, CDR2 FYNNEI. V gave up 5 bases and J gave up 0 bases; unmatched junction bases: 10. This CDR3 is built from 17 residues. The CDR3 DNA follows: TGTGCCAGCAGTTCCGGGACAGTATTTTTCTCTGGAAACACCATATATTTT. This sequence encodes CASSSGTVFFSGNTIYF.

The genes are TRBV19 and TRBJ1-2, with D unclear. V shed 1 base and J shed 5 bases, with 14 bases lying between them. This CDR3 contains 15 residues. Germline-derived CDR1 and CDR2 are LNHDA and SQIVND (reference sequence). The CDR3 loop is CASSIGQGGLYGYTF. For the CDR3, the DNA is TGTGCCAGTAGTATAGGTCAAGGAGGATTATATGGCTACACCTTC.

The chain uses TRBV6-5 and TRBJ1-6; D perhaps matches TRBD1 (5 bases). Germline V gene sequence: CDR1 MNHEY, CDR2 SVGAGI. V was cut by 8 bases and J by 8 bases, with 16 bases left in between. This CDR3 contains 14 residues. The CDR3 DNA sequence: TGTGCCAGCGACCGGGGGGGTCTTGATTCACCCCTCCACTTT. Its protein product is CASDRGGLDSPLHF.

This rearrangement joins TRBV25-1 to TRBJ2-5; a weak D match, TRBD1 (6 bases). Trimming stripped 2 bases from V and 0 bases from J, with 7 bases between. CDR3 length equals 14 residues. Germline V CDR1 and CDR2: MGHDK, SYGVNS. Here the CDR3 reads CASSERGYQETQYF. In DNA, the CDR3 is TGTGCCAGCAGTGAAAGGGGGTACCAAGAGACCCAGTACTTC.

The CDR3 is CASSWSGNTEAFF. In DNA, the CDR3 is TGTGCCAGCAGCTGGTCGGGGAACACTGAAGCTTTCTTT. The chain carries TRBV6-1 and TRBJ1-1; D gene uncertain. Germline CDR1 MNHNS, CDR2 SASEGT. The CDR3 loop spans 13 amino acids. Trimming removed 6 bases at V and 1 base at J, with 9 bases between.

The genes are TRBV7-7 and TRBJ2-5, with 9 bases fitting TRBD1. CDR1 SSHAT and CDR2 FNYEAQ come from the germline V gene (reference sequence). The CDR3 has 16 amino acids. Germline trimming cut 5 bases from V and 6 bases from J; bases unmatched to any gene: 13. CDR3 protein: CASSLWDTGGAKTQYF. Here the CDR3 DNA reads TGTGCCAGCAGCCTATGGGACACAGGGGGCGCGAAGACCCAGTACTTC. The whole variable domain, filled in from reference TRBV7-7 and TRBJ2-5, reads GAGVSQSPRYKVTKRGQDVTLRCDPISSHATLYWYQQALGQGPEFLTYFNYEAQPDKSGLPSDRFSAERPEGSISTLTIQRTEQRDSAMYRCASSLWDTGGAKTQYFGPGTRLLVL.